Sequencing of this TCR beta chain was carried out in a study of T cell responses to AZD1222 COVID-19 vaccine. Study results and limitations: A mostly white British donor set with more females was recruited, and clonal diversity was possibly underestimated. Of the AZD1222 recipients, only 5 to 7 were seropositive at baseline. Following two doses of AZD1222, Spike-specific TCR breadth and depth rose.

Assay: immunoSEQ multiplex PCR; the TCRdb copy retains only in-frame clones and omits some. Of tens of thousands of clones detected, 65% to 80% appear once; the ten largest clones hold roughly an eighth. With respect to this clone: Its antigen is unknown.

Germline V CDR1 and CDR2: LGHNT, FRNRAP. The CDR3 length is 13 residues. Trimming cost V 5 bases and J 7 bases; bases outside gene matches: 4. This clonotype originated in an adult in good health. The source was peripheral blood, collected on day 0 of AZD1222 vaccination. V and J are TRBV12-5 and TRBJ1-4, with 7 bases identical to TRBD1. The CDR3 sequence: CASGPPGGEKLFF. In nucleotides, the CDR3 is TGTGCTAGTGGTCCCCCAGGGGGTGAAAAACTGTTTTTT.